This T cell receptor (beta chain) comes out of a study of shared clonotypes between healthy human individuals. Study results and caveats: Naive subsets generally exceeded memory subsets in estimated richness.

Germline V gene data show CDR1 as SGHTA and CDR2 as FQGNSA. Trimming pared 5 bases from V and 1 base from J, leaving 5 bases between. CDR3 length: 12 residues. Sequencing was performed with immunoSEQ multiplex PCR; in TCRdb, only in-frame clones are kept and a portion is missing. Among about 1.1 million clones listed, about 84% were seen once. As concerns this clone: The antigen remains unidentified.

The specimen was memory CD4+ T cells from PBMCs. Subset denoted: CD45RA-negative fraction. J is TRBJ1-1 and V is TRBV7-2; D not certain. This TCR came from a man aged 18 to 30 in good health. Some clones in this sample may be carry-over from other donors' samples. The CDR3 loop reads CASSRQNTEAFF. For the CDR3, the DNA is TGTGCCAGCAGCCGACAGAACACTGAAGCTTTCTTT.